This record concerns one T cell receptor beta chain sequence. As yet, its antigen is unknown. Before any sequencing was done, the ViraFEST assay used viral peptide pools to expand antigen-specific CD4+ T cells. After roughly 9 days in culture, the CD4+ T cells were isolated. Either the BNT162b2 or mRNA-1273 vaccine was given to participants in two doses. Recipients of the vaccine had no prior SARS-CoV-2 infection and negative nucleocapsid antibodies. Cultivation was performed at more than 1.5 million PBMC per well with roughly 10 IU/ml IL-2 and 10 ug/ml peptides added. Half-medium changes using IL-2 medium occurred on days 3 and 7. The protocol was immunoSEQ multiplex PCR, while the TCRdb copy is restricted to in-frame clones and leaves out a portion. The repertoire holds about 31,000 clones, with around 80% as singletons. This specimen comes from a study of vaccination effects on CD4 cells after COVID-19.

Per germline, CDR1 KGHSH and CDR2 LQKENI. The CDR3 contains 15 residues. V was clipped by 6 bases and J by 0 bases, with 15 bases between them. General observations from the study: From healthy vaccinees, only 1 of 255 vaccine-induced clones also reacted to common cold coronaviruses.

This specimen consisted of CD4+ T cells from PBMCs cultured with SARS-CoV-2 spike peptides, obtained after COVID-19 vaccination. The V gene is TRBV18, the J gene TRBJ2-7; tentatively, D is TRBD2 (6 bases). The receptor was derived from a human donor who received a COVID-19 vaccine. Some clones in this sample may be carry-over from other donors' samples. CDR3 bases: TGTGCCAGCTCCCCCAGCGGGTCTTTCTCCTACGAGCAGTACGTC. This sequence encodes CASSPSGSFSYEQYV.